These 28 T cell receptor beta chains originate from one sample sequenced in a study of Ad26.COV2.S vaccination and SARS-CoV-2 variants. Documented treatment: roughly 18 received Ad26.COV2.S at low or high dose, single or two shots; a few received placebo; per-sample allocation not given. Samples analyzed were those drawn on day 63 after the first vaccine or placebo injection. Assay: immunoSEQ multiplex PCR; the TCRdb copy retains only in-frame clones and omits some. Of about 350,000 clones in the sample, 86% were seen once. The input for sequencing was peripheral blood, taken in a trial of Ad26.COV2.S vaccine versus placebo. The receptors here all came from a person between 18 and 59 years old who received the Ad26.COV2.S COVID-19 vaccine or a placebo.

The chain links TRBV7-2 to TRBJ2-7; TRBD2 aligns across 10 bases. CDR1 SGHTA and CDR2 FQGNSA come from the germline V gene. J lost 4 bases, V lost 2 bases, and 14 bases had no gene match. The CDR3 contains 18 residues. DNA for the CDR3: TGTGCCAGCAGCTTAAGGGCCCCCCTAGCGGGAGCTAGGTACGAGCAGTACTTC. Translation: CASSLRAPLAGARYEQYF.

The CDR3 protein is CASNSPTPGDGYTF. The CDR3 DNA reads TGTGCCAGCAATTCACCGACCCCGGGGGATGGCTACACCTTC. The chain recombines TRBV2 with TRBJ1-2, with D tentatively TRBD1 (5 bases). Germline V gene lookup returns CDR1 SNHLY and CDR2 FYNNEI. The ends were cut back, 7 bases at V and 6 bases at J, with 18 bases in the middle. CDR3 length: 14 amino acids.

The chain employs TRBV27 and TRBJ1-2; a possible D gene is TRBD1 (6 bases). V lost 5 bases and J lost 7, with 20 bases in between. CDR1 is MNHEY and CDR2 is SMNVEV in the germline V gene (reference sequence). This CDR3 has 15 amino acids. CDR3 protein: CASSPALGRGVGYTF. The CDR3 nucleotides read TGTGCCAGCAGTCCGGCCCTGGGGAGGGGGGTTGGCTACACCTTC.

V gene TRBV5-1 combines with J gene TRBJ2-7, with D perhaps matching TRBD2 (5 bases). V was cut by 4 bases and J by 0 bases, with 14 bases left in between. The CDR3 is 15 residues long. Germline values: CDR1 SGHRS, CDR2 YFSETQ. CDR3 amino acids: CASSQRTGFSYEQYF. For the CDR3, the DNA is TGCGCCAGCAGCCAACGGACTGGCTTCTCCTACGAGCAGTACTTC.

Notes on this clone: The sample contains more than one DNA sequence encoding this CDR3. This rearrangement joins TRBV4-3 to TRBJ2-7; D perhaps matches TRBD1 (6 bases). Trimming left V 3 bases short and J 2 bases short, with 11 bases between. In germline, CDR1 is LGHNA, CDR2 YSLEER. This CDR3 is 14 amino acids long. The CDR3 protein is CASSQGRGTYEQYF. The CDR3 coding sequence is TGCGCCAGCAGCCAGGGCAGGGGCACCTACGAGCAGTACTTC.

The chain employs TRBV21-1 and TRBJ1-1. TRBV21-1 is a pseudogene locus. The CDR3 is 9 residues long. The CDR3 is CASSSEAFF. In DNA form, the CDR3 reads TGTGCCAGCAGCTCTGAAGCTTTCTTT.

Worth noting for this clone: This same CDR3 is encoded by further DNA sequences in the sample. CDR3: CASSLGRADTQYF. CDR3 sequence (DNA): TGTGCCAGCAGCTTAGGGAGGGCAGATACGCAGTATTTT. The chain recombines TRBV7-2 with TRBJ2-3; D is perhaps TRBD2 (6 bases). Germline V lookup: CDR1 SGHTA, CDR2 FQGNSA. The CDR3 contains 13 residues. V lost 1 base, J lost 4 bases, and 6 bases lay in between.

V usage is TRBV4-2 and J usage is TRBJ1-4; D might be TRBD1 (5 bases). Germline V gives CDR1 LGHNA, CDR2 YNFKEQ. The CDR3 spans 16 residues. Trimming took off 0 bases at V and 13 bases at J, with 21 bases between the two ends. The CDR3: CASSQDLTQITQGLFF. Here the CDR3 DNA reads TGTGCCAGCAGCCAAGACCTTACCCAGATAACGCAGGGACTGTTTTTT.

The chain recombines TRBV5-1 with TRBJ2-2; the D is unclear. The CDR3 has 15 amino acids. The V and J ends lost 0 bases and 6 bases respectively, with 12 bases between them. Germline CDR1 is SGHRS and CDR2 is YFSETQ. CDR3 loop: CASSLASTVSGELFF. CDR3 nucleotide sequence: TGCGCCAGCAGCTTGGCCTCTACAGTCTCCGGGGAGCTGTTTTTT.

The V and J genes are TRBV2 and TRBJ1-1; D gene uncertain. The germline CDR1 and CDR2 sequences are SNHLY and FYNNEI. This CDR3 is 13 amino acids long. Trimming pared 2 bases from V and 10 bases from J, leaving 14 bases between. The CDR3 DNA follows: TGTGCCAGCAGTGAAAGGCACCCTGATGGAGCTTTCTTT. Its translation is CASSERHPDGAFF.

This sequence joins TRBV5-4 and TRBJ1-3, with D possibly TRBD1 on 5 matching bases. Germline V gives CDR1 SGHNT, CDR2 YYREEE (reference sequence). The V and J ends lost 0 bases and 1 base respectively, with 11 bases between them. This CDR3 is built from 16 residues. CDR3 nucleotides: TGTGCCAGCAGCTTGGGGACATCTACATCTGGAAACACCATATATTTT. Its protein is CASSLGTSTSGNTIYF. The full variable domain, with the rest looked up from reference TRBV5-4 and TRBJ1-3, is ETGVTQSPTHLIKTRGQQVTLRCSSQSGHNTVSWYQQALGQGPQFIFQYYREEENGRGNFPPRFSGLQFPNYSSELNVNALELDDSALYLCASSLGTSTSGNTIYFGEGSWLTVV.

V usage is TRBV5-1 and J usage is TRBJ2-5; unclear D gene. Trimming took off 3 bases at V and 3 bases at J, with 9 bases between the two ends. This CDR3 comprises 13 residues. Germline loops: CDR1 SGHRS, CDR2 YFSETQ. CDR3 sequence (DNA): TGCGCCAGCAGCTCCAGAACAAAAGAGACCCAGTACTTC. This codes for CASSSRTKETQYF. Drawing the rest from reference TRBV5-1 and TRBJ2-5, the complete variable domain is KAGVTQTPRYLIKTRGQQVTLSCSPISGHRSVSWYQQTPGQGLQFLFEYFSETQRNKGNFPGRFSGRQFSNSRSEMNVSTLELGDSALYLCASSSRTKETQYFGPGTRLLVL.

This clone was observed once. The CDR3 region has the DNA TGTGCCAGCAGTGAAGCACACCGGGACAGGGGCTCTGGAAACACCATATATTTT. Translated: CASSEAHRDRGSGNTIYF. V and J are TRBV6-1 and TRBJ1-3, with 10 nucleotides matching TRBD1. Germline trimming cut 0 bases from V and 0 bases from J; bases unmatched to any gene: 5. This CDR3 region has 18 residues. Germline V gives CDR1 MNHNS, CDR2 SASEGT.

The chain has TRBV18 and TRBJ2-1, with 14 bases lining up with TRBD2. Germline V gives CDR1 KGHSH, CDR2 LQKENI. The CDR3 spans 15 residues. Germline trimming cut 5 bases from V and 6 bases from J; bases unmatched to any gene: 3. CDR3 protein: CASSRGLAGVNEQFF. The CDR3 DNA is TGTGCCAGCTCAAGGGGACTAGCGGGAGTCAATGAGCAGTTCTTC. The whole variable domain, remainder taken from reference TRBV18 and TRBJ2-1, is NAGVMQNPRHLVRRRGQEARLRCSPMKGHSHVYWYRQLPEEGLKFMVYLQKENIIDESGMPKERFSAEFPKEGPSILRIQQVVRGDSAAYFCASSRGLAGVNEQFFGPGTRLTVL.

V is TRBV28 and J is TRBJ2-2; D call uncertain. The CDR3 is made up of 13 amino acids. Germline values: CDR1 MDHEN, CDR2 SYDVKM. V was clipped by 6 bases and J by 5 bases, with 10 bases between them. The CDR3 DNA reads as TGTGCCAGCAGACCCAGGTCGACCGGGGAGCTGTTTTTT. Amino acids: CASRPRSTGELFF.

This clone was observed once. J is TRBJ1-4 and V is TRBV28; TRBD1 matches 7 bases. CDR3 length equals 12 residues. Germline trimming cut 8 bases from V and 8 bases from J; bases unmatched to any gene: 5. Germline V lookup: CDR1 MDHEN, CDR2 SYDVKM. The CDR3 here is CASRQGWEKLFF. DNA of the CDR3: TGTGCCAGCCGACAGGGTTGGGAAAAACTGTTTTTT.

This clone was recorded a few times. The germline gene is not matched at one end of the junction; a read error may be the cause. CDR3 nucleotide sequence: TGCGCCAGCAGTGAAACGGGACGGGAAGAAACCCAGTACTTC. It translates to CASSETGREETQYF. The genes are TRBV10-1 and TRBJ2-5; the D gene could be TRBD1 or TRBD2 (5 bases each). CDR1 WNHNN and CDR2 SYGVQD come from the germline V gene (reference sequence). The length of the CDR3 is 14 residues.

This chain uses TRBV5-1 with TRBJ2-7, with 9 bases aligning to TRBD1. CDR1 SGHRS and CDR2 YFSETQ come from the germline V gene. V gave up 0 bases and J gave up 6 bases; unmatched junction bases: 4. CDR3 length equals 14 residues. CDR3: CASSLAATGGEQYF. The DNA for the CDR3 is TGCGCCAGCAGCTTGGCCGCGACAGGGGGCGAGCAGTACTTC.

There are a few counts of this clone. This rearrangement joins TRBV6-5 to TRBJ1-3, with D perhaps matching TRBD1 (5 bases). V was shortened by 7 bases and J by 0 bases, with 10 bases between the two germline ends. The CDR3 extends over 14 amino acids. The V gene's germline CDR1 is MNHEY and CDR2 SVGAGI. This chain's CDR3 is CASKQTASGNTIYF. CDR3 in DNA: TGTGCCAGCAAACAGACAGCCTCTGGAAACACCATATATTTT.

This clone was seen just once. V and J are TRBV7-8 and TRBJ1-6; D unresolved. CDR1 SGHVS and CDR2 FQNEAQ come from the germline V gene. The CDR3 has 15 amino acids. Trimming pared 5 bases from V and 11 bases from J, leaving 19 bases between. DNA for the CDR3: TGTGCCAGCAGCCGAGCTACCCCAATGGCGACACCCCTCCACTTT. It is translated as CASSRATPMATPLHF. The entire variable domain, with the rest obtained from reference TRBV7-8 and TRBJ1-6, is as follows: GAGVSQSPRYKVAKRGQDVALRCDPISGHVSLFWYQQALGQGPEFLTYFQNEAQLDKSGLPSDRFFAERPEGSVSTLKIQRTQQEDSAVYLCASSRATPMATPLHFGNGTRLTVT.

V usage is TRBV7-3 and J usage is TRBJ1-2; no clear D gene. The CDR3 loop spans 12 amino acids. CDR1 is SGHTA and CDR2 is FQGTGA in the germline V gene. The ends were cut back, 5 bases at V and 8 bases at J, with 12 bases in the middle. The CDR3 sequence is CASSTGRWGYTF. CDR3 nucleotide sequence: TGTGCCAGCAGCACCGGACGGTGGGGCTACACCTTC.

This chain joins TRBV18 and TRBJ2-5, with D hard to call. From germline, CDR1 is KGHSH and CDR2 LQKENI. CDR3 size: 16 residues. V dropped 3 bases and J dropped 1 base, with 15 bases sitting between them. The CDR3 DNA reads TGTGCCAGCTCACCCTCGGACGCCGGTAGCCAAGAGACCCAGTACTTC. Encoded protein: CASSPSDAGSQETQYF.

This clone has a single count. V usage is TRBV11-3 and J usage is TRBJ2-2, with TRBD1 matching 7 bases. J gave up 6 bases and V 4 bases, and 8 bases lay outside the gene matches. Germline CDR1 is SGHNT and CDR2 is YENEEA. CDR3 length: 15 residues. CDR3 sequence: CASSSRLQGPGELFF. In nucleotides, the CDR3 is TGTGCCAGCAGCTCACGATTACAGGGGCCCGGGGAGCTGTTTTTT.

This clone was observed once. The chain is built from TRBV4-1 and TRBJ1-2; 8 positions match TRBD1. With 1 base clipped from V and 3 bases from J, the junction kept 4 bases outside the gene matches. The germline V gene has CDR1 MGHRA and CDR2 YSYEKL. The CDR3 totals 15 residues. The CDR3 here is CASSQVGTGDYGYTF. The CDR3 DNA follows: TGCGCCAGCAGCCAAGTAGGGACAGGTGACTATGGCTACACCTTC.

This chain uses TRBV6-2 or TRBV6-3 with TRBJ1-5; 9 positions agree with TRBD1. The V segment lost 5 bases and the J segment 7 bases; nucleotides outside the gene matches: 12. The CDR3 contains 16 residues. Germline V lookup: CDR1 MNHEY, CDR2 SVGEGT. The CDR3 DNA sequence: TGTGCCAGCAGTCCCTTATGGGGACAGGGTCGCCAGCCCCAGCATTTT. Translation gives CASSPLWGQGRQPQHF.

CDR3 coding DNA: TGCGCCAGCAGCCGGGACCCAAACCCTAGGATGGGACACGAGCAGTACTTC. It specifies CASSRDPNPRMGHEQYF. The chain joins TRBV4-1 to TRBJ2-7; the D gene could be TRBD1 or TRBD2 (5 bases each). V gave up 4 bases and J gave up 5 bases, with 24 bases separating them. The CDR3 is 17 residues long. The germline V gene has CDR1 MGHRA and CDR2 YSYEKL.

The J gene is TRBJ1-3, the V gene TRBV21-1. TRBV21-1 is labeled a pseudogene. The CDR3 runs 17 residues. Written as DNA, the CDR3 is TGTGCCAGCAGCAAAGCCGGCACACCATACTCTGGAAACACCATATATTTT. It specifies CASSKAGTPYSGNTIYF.

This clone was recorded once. The CDR3 DNA reads TGTGCCAGCAGCATACGTTTGGTGAACACTGAAGCTTTCTTT. Its translation: CASSIRLVNTEAFF. The rearrangement uses TRBV28 and TRBJ1-1; D is undetermined. This CDR3 has 14 residues. Germline assignment: CDR1 MDHEN and CDR2 SYDVKM. V was trimmed by 6 bases and J by 0 bases, leaving 11 bases between them.